This T cell receptor beta chain stems from a study of blood T cell repertoires in COVID-19. Study-wide context: The samples span acute and convalescent COVID-19 from the United States, Italy and Spain. T cells, B-cell-depleted T cells, or PBMCs provided the cDNA or gDNA that served as material.

Germline V gene lookup returns CDR1 GTSNPN and CDR2 SVGIG (reference sequence). The V end lost 1 base, the J end lost 3 bases, and 9 bases lay between the germline ends. This CDR3 contains 14 residues. Original processing notes: Amplification with reference gene primers provided the estimates of nucleated cell counts. TCRdb keeps only in-frame clones here, not all; method: immunoSEQ multiplex PCR. V, J and clone size derive from that table, while D and trimming were established from the DNA sequence. Among approximately 120,000 clones listed, roughly 74% were seen once. Sequencing was carried out using peripheral blood. The chain recombines TRBV30 with TRBJ2-2; TRBD2 might be the D (5 bases). The clonotype comes from a man between 60 and 70 years old with acute or convalescent COVID-19. The CDR3 DNA reads TGTGCCTGGAGTGGTGGGAGCTACACCGGGGAGCTGTTTTTT. Its translation: CAWSGGSYTGELFF. Full variable domain (missing parts from reference TRBV30 and TRBJ2-2): SQTIHQWPATLVQPVGSPLSLECTVEGTSNPNLYWYRQAAGRGLQLLFYSVGIGQISSEVPQNLSASRPQDRQFILSSKKLLLSDSGFYLCAWSGGSYTGELFFGEGSRLTVL.